This T cell receptor (beta chain) came from a study of T cells in Graves' hyperthyroidism and ophthalmopathy. Findings and limits, study-wide: Within blood appeared most thyroid clonotypes that had expanded above 0.001.

This clonotype was seen ten or more times. The antigen is not known. The germline CDR1 and CDR2 sequences are SNHLY and FYNNEI. This CDR3 is 13 amino acids long. The V and J ends lost 4 bases and 6 bases respectively, with 12 bases between them. Amplification targeted TCR beta CDR3 regions from RNA transcripts. TCR CDR3 regions were first amplified by RT-PCR with HTBI primers. TCRdb re-analysed the multiplex PCR reads in MiXCR, keeping a single row per CDR3 protein. The sample lists about 480,000 distinct CDR3 sequences, approximately 25% occurring once. The genes are TRBV2 and TRBJ2-5, with D tentatively TRBD1 or TRBD2 (6 bases each). Material for sequencing was blood. This TCR derives from a woman in her thirties with Graves' ophthalmopathy. CDR3 coding DNA: TGTGCCAGCAGTGTAGGGGGGCTGAAGACCCAGTACTTC. Its protein is CASSVGGLKTQYF. Variable domain in full (rest from reference TRBV2 and TRBJ2-5): EPEVTQTPSHQVTQMGQEVILRCVPISNHLYFYWYRQILGQKVEFLVSFYNNEISEKSEIFDDQFSVERPDGSNFTLKIRSTKLEDSAMYFCASSVGGLKTQYFGPGTRLLVL.